One and the same sample provided the 15 T cell receptor beta chains below, sequenced in a study of radiotherapy plus CTLA-4 blockade in lung cancer. Sequencing used immunoSEQ multiplex PCR; TCRdb keeps in-frame clones, though not all of them. The table records 80,000 or so clones, 78% of them present only once. The sample was peripheral blood, taken from a patient treated with radiotherapy plus ipilimumab. Receptor source: a human donor with non-small cell lung cancer who had a partial response to radiotherapy plus ipilimumab. Some clones in this sample may be carry-over from other donors' samples.

The J gene is TRBJ2-3, the V gene TRBV7-3; TRBD2 matches 7 bases. This CDR3 spans 14 amino acids. The germline CDR1 and CDR2 sequences are SGHTA and FQGTGA. Trimming at V came to 2 bases and at J to 2 bases, leaving 1 base not matched to a gene. The CDR3 DNA reads TGTGCCAGCAGCTTAGGGGACTACACAGATACGCAGTATTTT. It encodes CASSLGDYTDTQYF.

In DNA, the CDR3 is TGTGCCAGTAGTAAGGACAGGGATGGGAAGACCCAGTACTTC. Encoded protein: CASSKDRDGKTQYF. The V call is TRBV19, the J call TRBJ2-5; TRBD1 agrees at 8 bases. Trimming cost V 4 bases and J 6 bases; bases outside gene matches: 7. The CDR3 is 14 residues long. The V gene's germline CDR1 is LNHDA and CDR2 SQIVND (reference sequence).

In DNA form, the CDR3 reads TGTGCCAGCAGCCCTACCCGAACAGGGTTTATCTCTGGAAACACCATATATTTT. Translated: CASSPTRTGFISGNTIYF. The chain carries TRBV7-9 and TRBJ1-3, with a possible D match to TRBD1 (6 bases). The CDR3 length is 18 residues. CDR1 and CDR2 from the germline V gene are SEHNR and FQNEAQ (reference sequence). Trimming left V 5 bases short and J 0 bases short, with 20 bases between.

The V and J genes are TRBV28 and TRBJ2-7; D unresolved. The V end was cut by 2 bases, the J end by 2 bases, with 13 bases between. Germline V gene lookup returns CDR1 MDHEN and CDR2 SYDVKM. The CDR3 has 15 residues. The CDR3 loop reads CASSLLAEITYEQYF. The DNA of the CDR3 is TGTGCCAGCAGTTTACTGGCGGAAATTACCTACGAGCAGTACTTC.

The chain uses TRBV4-2 and TRBJ1-1, with a tentative D call TRBD1 (5 bases). Per the germline V gene, CDR1 is LGHNA and CDR2 is YNFKEQ. V was cut by 5 bases and J by 2 bases, with 21 bases left in between. The CDR3 contains 17 residues. Here the CDR3 reads CASSVQDVSLGNTEAFF. Written as DNA, the CDR3 is TGTGCCAGCAGCGTACAGGATGTCTCTTTAGGTAACACTGAAGCTTTCTTT.

For this clone: One end of the junction does not line up with germline, which may come from a read error. The chain couples TRBV18 to TRBJ2-7; no clear D gene. The CDR3 runs to 13 residues. Germline V lookup: CDR1 KGHSH, CDR2 LQKENI. The DNA for the CDR3 is TGTGCCAGCTCACCAGTTAGCCTCGGCGAGCAGCACTTC. Protein: CASSPVSLGEQHF.

V usage is TRBV4-2 and J usage is TRBJ1-1, with TRBD1 as a possible D gene (6 bases). V was clipped by 6 bases and J by 1 base, with 15 bases between them. The CDR3 runs 15 residues. CDR1 is LGHNA, CDR2 YNFKEQ, per germline. The chain's CDR3 is CASRYNPGQNTEAFF. CDR3 coding DNA: TGTGCCAGCAGATACAATCCGGGACAGAACACTGAAGCTTTCTTT.

The rearrangement links TRBV7-2 to TRBJ1-4, with TRBD1 as a possible D gene (5 bases). The length of the CDR3 is 14 residues. Germline V gene lookup returns CDR1 SGHTA and CDR2 FQGNSA. V was trimmed by 2 bases and J by 8 bases, leaving 12 bases between them. The CDR3 reads CASSLQARGEKLFF. As DNA, the CDR3 is TGTGCCAGCAGCTTACAGGCAAGGGGAGAAAAACTGTTTTTT.

The rearrangement links TRBV18 to TRBJ1-6, with TRBD1 as a possible D gene (5 bases). V lost 6 bases to trimming and J lost 5 bases, with 14 bases between them. The CDR3 runs to 15 residues. Germline V lookup: CDR1 KGHSH, CDR2 LQKENI. CDR3 in DNA: TGTGCCAGCTCCCAGCAGGGTTGGGATAATTCACCCCTCCACTTT. Amino acid sequence: CASSQQGWDNSPLHF.

This clone has more than one count but fewer than ten. The chain joins TRBV2 to TRBJ2-3, with TRBD2 matching 11 bases. Germline CDR1 is SNHLY and CDR2 is FYNNEI. J gave up 2 bases and V 6 bases, and 4 bases lay outside the gene matches. This CDR3 has 15 amino acids. Written as DNA, the CDR3 is TGTGCCAGCAGCTGGGGACTAGCGGCCACAGATACGCAGTATTTT. As protein: CASSWGLAATDTQYF.

The J gene is TRBJ2-5, the V gene TRBV19; 10 bases map to TRBD2. The DNA end favors TRBJ2-7, so the J call may be wrong. CDR1 is LNHDA and CDR2 is SQIVND in the germline V gene (reference sequence). CDR3 size: 15 residues. The CDR3 is CASSPLAGALTEQYF. The CDR3 nucleotides read TGTGCCAGTAGTCCGCTAGCGGGAGCTCTGACCGAGCAGTACTTC.

The gene calls are TRBV7-9 and TRBJ2-5; TRBD1 matches 10 bases. The end of the DNA aligns better with TRBJ2-7, so the J call may be wrong. Germline-derived CDR1 and CDR2 are SEHNR and FQNEAQ (reference sequence). This CDR3 is built from 14 residues. The CDR3 spells CASSFGTGAYEQYF. CDR3 sequence (DNA): TGTGCCAGCAGCTTCGGGACAGGGGCCTACGAGCAGTACTTC.

V usage is TRBV4-3 and J usage is TRBJ2-4; a weak D match, TRBD1 (6 bases). Germline loops: CDR1 LGHNA, CDR2 YSLEER. The V and J ends lost 2 bases and 4 bases respectively, with 15 bases between them. The CDR3 sequence is 16 residues long. The CDR3 sequence is CASSQPIRTAKNIQYF. Here the CDR3 DNA reads TGCGCCAGCAGCCAACCTATAAGGACAGCAAAAAACATTCAGTACTTC.

The chain couples TRBV11-2 to TRBJ2-4, with no clear D. Trimming stripped 4 bases from V and 8 bases from J, with 15 bases between. The CDR3 has 14 amino acids. Per the germline V gene, CDR1 is SGHAT and CDR2 is FQNNGV. The CDR3 here is CASSSGSPWDIQYF. The CDR3 nucleotides are TGTGCCAGCAGCTCAGGATCCCCATGGGACATTCAGTACTTC. The full variable domain, completed using reference TRBV11-2 and TRBJ2-4, is EAGVAQSPRYKIIEKRQSVAFWCNPISGHATLYWYQQILGQGPKLLIQFQNNGVVDDSQLPKDRFSAERLKGVDSTLKIQPAKLEDSAVYLCASSSGSPWDIQYFGAGTRLSVL.

This clone was counted between two and nine times. V gene TRBV28 combines with J gene TRBJ1-5; 7 bases fit TRBD1. J gave up 0 bases and V 11 bases, and 19 bases lay outside the gene matches. Germline V gene data show CDR1 as MDHEN and CDR2 as SYDVKM. This CDR3 spans 18 amino acids. The CDR3 protein is CAALPRDRDSPSNQPQHF. The CDR3, as DNA: TGTGCCGCCCTTCCCCGGGACAGAGACTCTCCTAGCAATCAGCCCCAGCATTTT.